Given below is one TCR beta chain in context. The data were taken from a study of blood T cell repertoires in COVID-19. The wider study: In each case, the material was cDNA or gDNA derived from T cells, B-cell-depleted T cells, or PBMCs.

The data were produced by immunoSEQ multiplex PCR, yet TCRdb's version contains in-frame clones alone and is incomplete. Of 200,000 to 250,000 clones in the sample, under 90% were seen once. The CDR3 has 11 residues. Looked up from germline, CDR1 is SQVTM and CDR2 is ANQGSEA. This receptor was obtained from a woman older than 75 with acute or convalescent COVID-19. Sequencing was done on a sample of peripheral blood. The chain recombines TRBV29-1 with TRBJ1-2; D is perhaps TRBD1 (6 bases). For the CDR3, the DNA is TGCTTTGCCGGGCAGGGGCATGGCTACACCTTC. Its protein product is CFAGQGHGYTF.